Listed below are T cell receptor beta chains from one sample, sequenced in a study of OX40 agonist ivuxolimab in advanced cancers. The data were produced by immunoSEQ multiplex PCR, yet TCRdb's version contains in-frame clones alone and is incomplete. The repertoire holds approximately 100,000 clones, with about 85% as singletons. Material: CD4+ or CD8+ T cells sorted from blood, obtained in a trial of the OX40 agonist ivuxolimab. Receptor source: an adult with an advanced solid tumor such as melanoma, head and neck, liver or kidney cancer. Each CDR3 is given with its conserved first and last residue. Fields, in order: D gene, J gene, V gene, clone size, CDR3 protein, CDR3 DNA. A D gene is named only where the DNA matches it firmly. Not all rows give a size; the values are once, few, many and, for expanded clones, a class.

d_call: NA
j_call: TRBJ2-3
v_call: TRBV30
clone_size: NA
cdr3_aa: CAWSVGFSAADTQYF
cdr3_nt: TGTGCCTGGAGTGTAGGTTTTAGCGCAGCAGATACGCAGTATTTT

d_call: NA
j_call: TRBJ2-7
v_call: TRBV19
clone_size: NA
cdr3_aa: CASSISVVSYEQYF
cdr3_nt: TGTGCCAGTAGTATATCTGTGGTGTCCTACGAGCAGTACTTC

d_call: NA
j_call: TRBJ2-4
v_call: TRBV15
clone_size: NA
cdr3_aa: CATSRDFSSAQYF
cdr3_nt: TGTGCCACCAGCAGAGATTTCTCGAGTGCTCAGTACTTC

d_call: NA
j_call: TRBJ2-6
v_call: TRBV6-4
clone_size: NA
cdr3_aa: CASSPMRSRQSRANVLTF
cdr3_nt: TGTGCCAGCAGTCCGATGCGCTCACGACAAAGTCGGGCCAACGTCCTGACTTTC

d_call: TRBD1
j_call: TRBJ2-7
v_call: TRBV18
clone_size: NA
cdr3_aa: CASSLNSGTGGDEQYF
cdr3_nt: TGTGCCAGCTCACTCAATTCCGGGACAGGGGGGGACGAGCAGTACTTC

d_call: NA
j_call: TRBJ2-1
v_call: TRBV6-4
clone_size: NA
cdr3_aa: CASSDGTGTYNEQFF
cdr3_nt: TGTGCCAGCAGTGATGGGACTGGTACCTACAATGAGCAGTTCTTC

d_call: NA
j_call: TRBJ1-3
v_call: TRBV15
clone_size: NA
cdr3_aa: CATSRDRGSGNTIYF
cdr3_nt: TGTGCCACCAGCAGAGATAGGGGCTCTGGAAACACCATATATTTT

d_call: TRBD1
j_call: TRBJ2-2
v_call: TRBV7-2
clone_size: few
cdr3_aa: CASSHRGRNGELFF
cdr3_nt: TGTGCCAGCAGCCACAGGGGGCGGAACGGGGAGCTGTTTTTT

d_call: NA
j_call: TRBJ2-4
v_call: TRBV11-2
clone_size: NA
cdr3_aa: CASSLVGVENIQYF
cdr3_nt: TGTGCCAGCAGCTTAGTCGGGGTTGAAAACATTCAGTACTTC

d_call: NA
j_call: TRBJ2-7
v_call: TRBV21-1
clone_size: once
cdr3_aa: CASSSHDRDIIYEQYF
cdr3_nt: TGTGCCAGCAGCTCCCACGACAGGGACATCATCTACGAGCAGTACTTC

d_call: NA
j_call: TRBJ2-5
v_call: TRBV30
clone_size: few
cdr3_aa: CAWSRQGWGETQYF
cdr3_nt: TGTGCCTGGAGTCGTCAGGGGTGGGGGGAGACCCAGTACTTC

d_call: NA
j_call: TRBJ1-4
v_call: TRBV9
clone_size: NA
cdr3_aa: CASSPGAGGWANEKLFF
cdr3_nt: TGTGCCAGCAGCCCGGGGGCCGGGGGGTGGGCTAATGAAAAACTGTTTTTT

d_call: TRBD2
j_call: TRBJ2-7
v_call: TRBV15
clone_size: NA
cdr3_aa: CATSRDRTSGSYEQYF
cdr3_nt: TGTGCCACCAGCAGAGATAGGACTAGCGGCTCCTACGAGCAGTACTTC

d_call: NA
j_call: TRBJ1-2
v_call: TRBV19
clone_size: NA
cdr3_aa: CASSKNRDHGYTF
cdr3_nt: TGTGCCAGTAGTAAGAACAGGGACCATGGCTACACCTTC

d_call: NA
j_call: TRBJ2-7
v_call: TRBV7-2
clone_size: NA
cdr3_aa: CASSLVFGEQYF
cdr3_nt: TGTGCCAGCAGCTTAGTATTTGGGGAGCAGTACTTC

d_call: TRBD1
j_call: TRBJ2-7
v_call: TRBV5-5
clone_size: NA
cdr3_aa: CASSTGDRGFPSYEQYF
cdr3_nt: TGTGCCAGCAGCACAGGGGACAGGGGGTTCCCCTCCTACGAGCAGTACTTC

d_call: NA
j_call: TRBJ2-1
v_call: TRBV6-5
clone_size: NA
cdr3_aa: CASQVGSYNEQFF
cdr3_nt: TGTGCCAGTCAAGTGGGCTCCTACAATGAGCAGTTCTTC

d_call: NA
j_call: TRBJ1-1
v_call: TRBV27
clone_size: NA
cdr3_aa: CASSPWEDGLNTEAFF
cdr3_nt: TGTGCCAGCAGTCCTTGGGAGGACGGCTTGAACACTGAAGCTTTCTTT

d_call: TRBD2
j_call: TRBJ2-1
v_call: TRBV5-1
clone_size: NA
cdr3_aa: CASRPVVAGGYNEQFF
cdr3_nt: TGCGCCAGCAGACCTGTCGTAGCGGGAGGATACAATGAGCAGTTCTTC

d_call: NA
j_call: TRBJ2-7
v_call: TRBV5-1
clone_size: NA
cdr3_aa: CASSGPRLHEQYF
cdr3_nt: TGCGCCAGCAGCGGGCCCCGCCTTCACGAGCAGTACTTC

d_call: NA
j_call: TRBJ1-2
v_call: TRBV29-1
clone_size: NA
cdr3_aa: CSVVLRDGYTF
cdr3_nt: TGCAGCGTTGTTTTAAGAGATGGCTACACCTTC

d_call: NA
j_call: TRBJ2-1
v_call: TRBV28
clone_size: once
cdr3_aa: CASSLSVRSQGRFF
cdr3_nt: TGTGCCAGCAGTTTGAGCGTTAGAAGCCAGGGCCGGTTCTTC

d_call: TRBD1
j_call: TRBJ1-3
v_call: TRBV5-1
clone_size: NA
cdr3_aa: CASSLSGTGDGDTIYF
cdr3_nt: TGCGCCAGCAGCTTATCCGGGACAGGGGACGGAGACACCATATATTTT

d_call: NA
j_call: TRBJ2-2
v_call: TRBV27
clone_size: once
cdr3_aa: CASSDGGELFF
cdr3_nt: TGTGCCAGCAGTGATGGCGGGGAGCTGTTTTTT

d_call: TRBD2
j_call: TRBJ2-1
v_call: TRBV7-2
clone_size: NA
cdr3_aa: CASSLDAASGALGEQFF
cdr3_nt: TGTGCCAGCAGCTTAGACGCGGCTAGCGGGGCTCTCGGTGAGCAGTTCTTC

d_call: NA
j_call: TRBJ2-7
v_call: TRBV6-5
clone_size: NA
cdr3_aa: CASSYAGSYPYEQYF
cdr3_nt: TGTGCCAGCAGTTACGCCGGCAGCTATCCCTACGAGCAGTACTTC